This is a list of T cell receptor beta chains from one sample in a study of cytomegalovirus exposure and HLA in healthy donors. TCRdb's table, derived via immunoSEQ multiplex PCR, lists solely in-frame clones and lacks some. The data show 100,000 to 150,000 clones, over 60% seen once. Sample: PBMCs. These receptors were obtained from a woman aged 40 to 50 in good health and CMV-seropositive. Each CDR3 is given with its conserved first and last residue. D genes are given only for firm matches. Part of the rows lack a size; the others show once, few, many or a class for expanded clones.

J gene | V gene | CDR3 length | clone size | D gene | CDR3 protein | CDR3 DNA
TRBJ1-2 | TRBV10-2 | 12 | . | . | CASSDQVYGYTF | TGCGCCAGCAGTGATCAGGTCTATGGCTACACCTTC
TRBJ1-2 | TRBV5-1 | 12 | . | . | CASRQDNYGYTF | TGCGCCAGCCGACAGGACAACTATGGCTACACCTTC
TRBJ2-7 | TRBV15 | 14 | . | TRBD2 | CATSVAGDRDEQYF | TGTGCCACCAGCGTAGCGGGAGACCGTGACGAGCAGTACTTC
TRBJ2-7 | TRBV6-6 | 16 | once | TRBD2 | CASSYSSAGAIYEQYF | TGTGCCAGCAGTTACTCGAGTGCGGGAGCGATTTACGAGCAGTACTTC
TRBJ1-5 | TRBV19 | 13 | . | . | CASLTGSGQPQHF | TGTGCCAGCTTGACAGGATCAGGACAGCCCCAGCATTTT
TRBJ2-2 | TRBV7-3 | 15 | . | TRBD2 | CASSPQGLAAGELFF | TGTGCCAGCAGCCCACAGGGACTAGCCGCCGGGGAGCTGTTTTTT
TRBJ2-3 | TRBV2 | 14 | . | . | CASSESGRTDTQYF | TGTGCCAGCAGTGAATCAGGGCGCACAGATACGCAGTATTTT
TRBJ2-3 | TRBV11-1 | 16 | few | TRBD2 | CASSLWTSGSTDTQYF | TGTGCCAGCAGCTTATGGACTAGCGGGAGCACAGATACGCAGTATTTT
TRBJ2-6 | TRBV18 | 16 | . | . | CASSPRKGGGANVLTF | TGTGCCAGCTCACCACGCAAGGGAGGAGGGGCCAACGTCCTGACTTTC
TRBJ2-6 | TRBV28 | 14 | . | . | CASGGYSGANVLTF | TGTGCCAGCGGCGGGTACTCTGGGGCCAACGTCCTGACTTTC
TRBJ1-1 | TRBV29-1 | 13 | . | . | CSVDGEMNTEAFF | TGCAGCGTTGATGGGGAGATGAACACTGAAGCTTTCTTT
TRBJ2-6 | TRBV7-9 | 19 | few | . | CASSLPHMRVSSGANVLTF | TGTGCCAGCAGCTTACCCCATATGAGGGTTAGCTCTGGGGCCAACGTCCTGACTTTC
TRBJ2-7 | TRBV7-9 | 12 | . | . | CASSGAQREQYF | TGTGCCAGCAGCGGGGCACAGCGCGAGCAGTACTTC
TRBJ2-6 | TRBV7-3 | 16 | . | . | CASSLTGSSGANVLTF | TGTGCCAGCAGCCTGACGGGGAGCTCTGGGGCCAACGTCCTGACTTTC
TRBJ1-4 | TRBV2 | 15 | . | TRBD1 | CASSREGTVNEKLFF | TGTGCCAGCAGTCGAGAGGGGACAGTTAATGAAAAACTGTTTTTT
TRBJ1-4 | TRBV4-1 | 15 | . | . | CASSQATPTNEKLFF | TGCGCCAGCAGCCAAGCGACACCAACTAATGAAAAACTGTTTTTT
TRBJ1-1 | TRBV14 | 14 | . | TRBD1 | CASSQETRGSEAFF | TGTGCCAGCAGCCAAGAGACCAGGGGGAGTGAAGCTTTCTTT
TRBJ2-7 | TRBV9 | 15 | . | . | CASSVALGRQYEQYF | TGTGCCAGCAGCGTAGCCCTAGGGAGACAATACGAGCAGTACTTC
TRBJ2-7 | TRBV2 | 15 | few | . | CASSVPELVSYEQYF | TGTGCCAGCAGTGTTCCGGAACTAGTGTCCTACGAGCAGTACTTC
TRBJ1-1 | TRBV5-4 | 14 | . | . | CASSLKGGETEAFF | TGTGCCAGCAGCTTAAAGGGGGGGGAAACTGAAGCTTTCTTT
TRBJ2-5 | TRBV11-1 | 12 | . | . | CASSHLGKTQYF | TGTGCCAGCAGCCACCTCGGGAAGACCCAGTACTTC
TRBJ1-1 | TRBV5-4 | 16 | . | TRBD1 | CASSPGQGAMNTEAFF | TGTGCCAGCAGCCCCGGACAGGGGGCCATGAACACTGAAGCTTTCTTT
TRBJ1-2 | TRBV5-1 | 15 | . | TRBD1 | CASSPGDRDVYGYTF | TGCGCCAGCAGCCCCGGGGACAGGGACGTCTATGGCTACACCTTC
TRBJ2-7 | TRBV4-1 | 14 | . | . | CASSQGGSSYEQYF | TGCGCCAGCAGCCAAGGAGGGAGCTCCTACGAGCAGTACTTC
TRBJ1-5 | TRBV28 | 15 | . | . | CASSPPGRGQQPQHF | TGTGCCAGCAGCCCCCCTGGGAGGGGACAACAGCCCCAGCATTTT
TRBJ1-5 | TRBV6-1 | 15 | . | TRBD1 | CASVTRGNSNQPQHF | TGTGCCAGCGTCACCAGGGGGAATAGCAATCAGCCCCAGCATTTT
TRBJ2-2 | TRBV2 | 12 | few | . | CASSADTGELFF | TGTGCCAGCAGTGCCGACACCGGGGAGCTGTTTTTT
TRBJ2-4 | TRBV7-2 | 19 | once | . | CASSPVGQILLLAKNIQYF | TGTGCCAGCAGCCCAGTCGGACAGATCCTTCTATTAGCCAAAAACATTCAGTACTTC
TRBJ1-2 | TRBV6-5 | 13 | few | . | CASSRTSNYGYTF | TGTGCCAGCAGTCGGACAAGCAACTATGGCTACACCTTC
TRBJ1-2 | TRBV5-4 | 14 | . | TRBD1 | CASEQTGTNYGYTF | TGTGCCAGCGAACAGACAGGGACTAACTATGGCTACACCTTC
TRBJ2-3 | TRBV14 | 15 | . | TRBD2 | CASSPLAGRGDTQYF | TGTGCCAGCAGCCCACTAGCGGGACGTGGAGATACGCAGTATTTT
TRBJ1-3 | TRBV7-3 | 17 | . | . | CASRLIGPPNSGNTIYF | TGTGCCAGCAGATTAATCGGTCCTCCTAACTCTGGAAACACCATATATTTT
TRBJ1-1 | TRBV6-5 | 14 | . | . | CASSYSRVVAEAFF | TGTGCCAGCAGTTACTCGAGGGTGGTCGCTGAAGCTTTCTTT
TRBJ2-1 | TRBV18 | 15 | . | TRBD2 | CASSLGAGGPNEQFF | TGTGCCAGCTCACTAGGGGCGGGAGGCCCCAATGAGCAGTTCTTC
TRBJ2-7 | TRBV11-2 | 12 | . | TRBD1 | CASSRTGYEQYF | TGTGCCAGCAGCCGGACAGGGTACGAGCAGTACTTC
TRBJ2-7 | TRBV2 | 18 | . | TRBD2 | CASSQGLAGGGLPYEQYF | TGTGCCAGCAGTCAAGGACTAGCGGGAGGGGGCCTTCCCTACGAGCAGTACTTC
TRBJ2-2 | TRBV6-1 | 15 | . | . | CASREWQTNTGELFF | TGTGCCAGCAGGGAGTGGCAGACGAACACCGGGGAGCTGTTTTTT
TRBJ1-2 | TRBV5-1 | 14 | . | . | CASSSGEPNYGYTF | TGCGCCAGCAGCTCGGGAGAACCTAACTATGGCTACACCTTC
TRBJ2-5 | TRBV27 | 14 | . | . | CASRPGAEQETQYF | TGTGCCAGCCGCCCCGGAGCAGAGCAAGAGACCCAGTACTTC
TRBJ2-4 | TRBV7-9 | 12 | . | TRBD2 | CASLTSAGIQYF | TGTGCCAGCTTGACTAGCGCGGGCATTCAGTACTTC